This T cell receptor beta chain derives from a study of radiotherapy plus CTLA-4 blockade in lung cancer. Note on this clone: The target antigen is unknown.

Overall study findings and caveats: Dynamics of early blood T cell clones, together with interferon-beta, were reportedly the best predictors of response. Tumor-origin TCR clones grew in blood after radiotherapy plus ipilimumab.

V was trimmed by 1 base and J by 8 bases, leaving 11 bases between them. The CDR3 is 14 amino acids. The germline gives CDR1 MNHNS, CDR2 SASEGT. Profiling relied on immunoSEQ multiplex PCR, and the TCRdb table lists in-frame clones only, not all of them. The sample records approximately 37,000 clones, roughly 70% being singletons. Sequencing used peripheral blood, obtained from a patient treated with radiotherapy plus ipilimumab. This sequence originates from a human donor with non-small cell lung cancer who had stable disease on radiotherapy plus ipilimumab. This rearrangement joins TRBV6-1 to TRBJ2-2, with no clear D. CDR3 bases: TGTGCCAGCAGTGAAGGGTCAGGTCAAGGGGAGCTGTTTTTT. Amino acid sequence: CASSEGSGQGELFF.